This paragraph covers one T cell receptor beta chain sequence. Its recognized antigen is unknown. Relative to the germline gene, one junction end is altered; a read error may explain this. Spanning cysteine to phenylalanine, the CDR3 consists of 12 amino acids. The retained sequence is limited to the CDR3, 36 bases, with the frame set at the first base. CDR1 and CDR2 are read off the germline V gene as SNHLY and FYNNEI. The data were taken from a study of blood T cell repertoires in COVID-19 (dated by TCRdb to between 2020 and 2021). General notes on the study: Collaborator samples came from the United States, Italy and Spain and covered acute and convalescent phases of COVID-19. Deeply sampled blood TCRbeta repertoires from subjects exposed to, actively infected with, or recovered from COVID-19 were included in the dataset. The samples were drawn from the first 160 participants of the ongoing ImmuneRACE study and from some 1,300 subjects provided by 6 global collaborators. The prospective study material was composed of cDNA or gDNA derived from T cells, B-cell-depleted T cells, or PBMCs. The repertoires were released in a freely available public database meant as a resource for research on the immune response to SARS-CoV-2. Where HLA class I and class II types were available, the types were taken from metadata supplied by the sample provider, not from assay-based typing. The sample metadata nearly always contained a de-identified subject ID, COVID-19 status, age in years and sex. The paper as a whole reports these results and caveats: Clinical and demographic metadata were provided uncurated, with the amount varying by source and participant.

The immunoSEQ Assay, a bias-controlled multiplex PCR, was used to amplify TCRbeta CDR3 regions from genomic DNA. Turning to the authors' computational methods: Within the assay, amplification of reference gene primers was used to estimate how many nucleated cells each sample contained. To quantify the absolute abundance of each unique TCRbeta CDR3 rearrangement, sequence reads were collapsed and filtered. Productive Simpson clonality was computed per sample as the square root of Simpson's diversity index over productive rearrangements. Here the immuneACCESS table is served through TCRdb, limited to in-frame sequences with V and J called. Missing clones are a known gap in these copies; in checked studies unresolved V genes cover under half, and the rest lacks a known reason. V and J calls and clone size come straight from that table; D and trimming were deduced from the DNA. The sample records 230,000 or so clones, about 79% of which are singletons. The ten most abundant clones make up about 1.5% of the sample.

Another Seattle source contributed samples from volunteer blood donors who had recovered from COVID-19. Collaborating institutions collected whole blood in K2EDTA tubes following their own protocols. For TCRbeta analysis, collaborators shipped samples in one of three forms: frozen whole blood, isolated PBMCs, or DNA extracted from either of those sample types. The chain links TRBV2 with TRBJ1-6; the D segment could be TRBD1, given 5 matching bases. The clonotype comes from a woman aged 40 to 55 who had recovered from COVID-19. The sample was peripheral blood. The nucleotide sequence is TGTGCCAGCAGTGAAGAAGGAGGGACTCCAAATTTT. This translates into CASSEEGGTPNF.